These 10 T cell receptor beta chains were sequenced from one sample in a study of blood T cell repertoires in COVID-19 (dated by TCRdb to the early 2020s). Library method: the immunoSEQ multiplex PCR assay. TCRdb provides this immuneACCESS table in a form limited to in-frame rearrangements. Some clones are lacking; in checked studies, under half of them reflect an unresolved V gene, and why the rest are absent is not known. The sample records roughly 150,000 clones, roughly 82% of which are singletons. In total, the top ten clones hold about 7.8% of the sample. Sequenced input: peripheral blood. These receptors were obtained from a woman aged 45-60 years in a cohort sampled during active or convalescent COVID-19.

This clone was observed once. The rearrangement uses TRBV7-8 and TRBJ2-3; possible D gene TRBD2, 5 bases. The germline gives CDR1 SGHVS, CDR2 FQNEAQ. The CDR3 has 13 residues. V lost 0 bases and J 5 bases, leaving 6 bases between the germline ends. The CDR3 sequence is CASSLARGDTQYF. In DNA, the CDR3 is TGTGCCAGCAGCTTAGCCCGGGGAGATACGCAGTATTTT. The full variable domain, rest sourced from reference TRBV7-8 and TRBJ2-3, is GAGVSQSPRYKVAKRGQDVALRCDPISGHVSLFWYQQALGQGPEFLTYFQNEAQLDKSGLPSDRFFAERPEGSVSTLKIQRTQQEDSAVYLCASSLARGDTQYFGPGTRLTVL.

The gene calls are TRBV4-1 and TRBJ1-3, with D perhaps matching TRBD1 (6 bases). In germline, CDR1 is MGHRA, CDR2 YSYEKL. This CDR3 contains 16 residues. With 1 base removed from V and 2 bases from J, the gap between germline ends came to 12 bases. CDR3 in DNA: TGCGCCAGCAGCCAAGCCAACAGGGTACCTGGAAACACCATATATTTT. It encodes CASSQANRVPGNTIYF.

V gene TRBV19 combines with J gene TRBJ1-5; no reliable D call. Germline V lookup: CDR1 LNHDA, CDR2 SQIVND (reference sequence). Trimming removed 5 bases at V and 5 bases at J, with 10 bases between. CDR3 size: 13 residues. The CDR3 bases are TGTGCCAGTAGTCTAAAACTAGATCAGCCCCAGCATTTT. It codes for CASSLKLDQPQHF.

V is TRBV19 and J is TRBJ2-1, with D uncertain. Germline V gene sequence: CDR1 LNHDA, CDR2 SQIVND (reference sequence). The CDR3 is 14 amino acids. Trimming cost V 3 bases and J 8 bases, with 14 bases left between them. CDR3 nucleotides: TGTGCCAGTAGTATTGGTCATCAGAACGATGAGCAGTTCTTC. This gives the protein CASSIGHQNDEQFF.

This chain joins TRBV24-1 and TRBJ2-2, with 9 bases matching TRBD2. V lost 4 bases to trimming and J lost 0 bases; unmatched junction nucleotides: 2. From germline, CDR1 is KGHDR and CDR2 SFDVKD. This CDR3 has 16 residues. The CDR3, as DNA: TGTGCCACCAGTGAGCGGGGGGGTCCGAACACCGGGGAGCTGTTTTTT. It translates to CATSERGGPNTGELFF.

The genes are TRBV25-1 and TRBJ1-4; 11 bases match TRBD1. This CDR3 has 15 amino acids. The J segment lost 8 bases and the V segment lost 5 bases, leaving 7 bases of the junction unmatched. Germline CDR1 reads MGHDK; CDR2 reads SYGVNS. The CDR3, as DNA: TGTGCCAGCAGTACCCGGGACAGGGGGAGAGAAAAACTGTTTTTT. Its translation: CASSTRDRGREKLFF.

V gene TRBV7-6 combines with J gene TRBJ2-2, with 7 nucleotides matching TRBD2. The CDR3 has 18 residues. Germline CDR1 SGHVS, CDR2 FNYEAQ. V lost 1 base, J lost 2 bases, and 10 bases stayed unmatched. The CDR3, as DNA: TGTGCCAGCAGCTTAGATTTTCGGGCGGGGGTCAACACCGGGGAGCTGTTTTTT. The encoded protein is CASSLDFRAGVNTGELFF.

For the CDR3, the DNA is TGTGCCTGGAGCGGGACAGGGTTCGGCTACACCTTC. Amino acids: CAWSGTGFGYTF. The J gene is TRBJ1-2, the V gene TRBV30; 9 bases fit TRBD1. This CDR3 is built from 12 residues. CDR1 is GTSNPN and CDR2 is SVGIG in the germline V gene (reference sequence). V was pared by 3 bases and J by 8 bases, with 4 bases of the junction left unmatched.

The chain uses TRBV7-9 and TRBJ1-4; 10 positions match TRBD1. V was pared by 2 bases and J by 5 bases, with 2 bases of the junction left unmatched. Germline loops: CDR1 SEHNR, CDR2 FQNEAQ (reference sequence). The CDR3 contains 15 residues. The CDR3 DNA reads as TGTGCCAGCAGCTTATCGGGACAGGGGAATGAAAAACTGTTTTTT. Its protein is CASSLSGQGNEKLFF.

This chain links TRBV18 with TRBJ2-5; 9 positions agree with TRBD1. Germline trimming cut 0 bases from V and 2 bases from J; bases unmatched to any gene: 1. Germline CDR1 reads KGHSH; CDR2 reads LQKENI. CDR3 size: 15 residues. This CDR3 reads CASSPPGTGQETQYF. CDR3 DNA: TGTGCCAGCTCACCACCAGGGACAGGGCAAGAGACCCAGTACTTC.